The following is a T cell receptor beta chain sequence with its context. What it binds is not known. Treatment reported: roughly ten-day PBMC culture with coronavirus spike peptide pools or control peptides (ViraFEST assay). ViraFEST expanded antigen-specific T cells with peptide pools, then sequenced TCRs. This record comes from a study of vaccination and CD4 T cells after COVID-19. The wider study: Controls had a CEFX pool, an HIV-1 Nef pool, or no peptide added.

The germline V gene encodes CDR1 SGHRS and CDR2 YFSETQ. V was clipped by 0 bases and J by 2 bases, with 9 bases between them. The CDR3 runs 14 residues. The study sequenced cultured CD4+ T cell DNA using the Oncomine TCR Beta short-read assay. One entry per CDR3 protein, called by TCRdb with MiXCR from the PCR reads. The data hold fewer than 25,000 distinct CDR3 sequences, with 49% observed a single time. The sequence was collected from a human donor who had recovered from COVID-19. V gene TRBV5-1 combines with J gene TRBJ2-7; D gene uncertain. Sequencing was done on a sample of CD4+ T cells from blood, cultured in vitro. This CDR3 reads CASSLEGQTYEQYF. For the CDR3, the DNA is TGCGCCAGCAGCTTGGAAGGCCAGACCTACGAGCAGTACTTC.